Presented here are 6 T cell receptor beta chains from one specimen sequenced in a study of blood T cell repertoires in COVID-19. The protocol was immunoSEQ multiplex PCR, while the TCRdb copy is restricted to in-frame clones and leaves out a portion. The sample contains around 200,000 clones, 86% of which appear only once. Sample: PBMCs or T cells enriched from blood (not recorded which). Receptors were obtained from a middle-aged man with acute COVID-19.

The rearrangement joins TRBV9 to TRBJ2-2; D is perhaps TRBD1 (6 bases). CDR3 size: 16 residues. Trimming removed 2 bases from V and 0 bases from J, with 11 bases in between. CDR1 and CDR2 from the germline V gene are SGDLS and YYNGEE. The CDR3 DNA reads as TGTGCCAGCAGCGTTCGGACAGATTCGAACACCGGGGAGCTGTTTTTT. Protein sequence: CASSVRTDSNTGELFF.

This chain joins TRBV30 and TRBJ2-4; D is uncertain. Per the germline V gene, CDR1 is GTSNPN and CDR2 is SVGIG (reference sequence). Trimming left V 6 bases short and J 1 base short, with 7 bases between. This CDR3 is built from 12 residues. The CDR3 protein is CACTWAKNIQYF. CDR3 DNA sequence: TGTGCCTGCACATGGGCCAAAAACATTCAGTACTTC.

The V call is TRBV6-5, the J call TRBJ1-1; D is unclear. Germline V lookup: CDR1 MNHEY, CDR2 SVGAGI. Trimming cost V 6 bases and J 6 bases, with 14 bases left between them. The CDR3 has 13 residues. The CDR3 here is CASSGLGVSEAFF. The CDR3 DNA reads TGTGCCAGCAGCGGCCTCGGGGTGTCTGAAGCTTTCTTT.

The rearrangement links TRBV10-3 to TRBJ1-5; D not resolved. This CDR3 has 15 residues. Looked up from germline, CDR1 is ENHRY and CDR2 is SYGVKD. The V gene lost 0 bases and the J gene lost 7 bases, with 13 bases spanning the gap. CDR3 region: CAISESTERRQPQHF. In nucleotides, the CDR3 is TGTGCCATCAGTGAGTCGACGGAGAGGCGGCAGCCCCAGCATTTT.

CDR3 loop: CASSAGGEVDEQYF. In nucleotides, the CDR3 is TGTGCCAGCAGCGCCGGGGGTGAGGTTGACGAGCAGTACTTC. This sequence joins TRBV9 and TRBJ2-7, with a possible D match to TRBD2 (6 bases). V was pared by 3 bases and J by 5 bases, with 15 bases between. This CDR3 spans 14 amino acids. Germline CDR1 reads SGDLS; CDR2 reads YYNGEE.

This rearrangement joins TRBV2 to TRBJ2-3, with no clear D. The length of the CDR3 is 15 residues. Germline V lookup: CDR1 SNHLY, CDR2 FYNNEI. The V gene lost 3 bases and the J gene lost 2 bases, with 12 bases spanning the gap. CDR3 bases: TGTGCCAGCAGTGATCTCCAAACCTACACAGATACGCAGTATTTT. It is translated as CASSDLQTYTDTQYF.